The present TCR beta chain was sequenced within a study of cytomegalovirus exposure and HLA in healthy donors. Study conclusions and caveats: Most subjects had HLA-A and HLA-B alleles reportedly predicted accurately by TCR beta sequences. Researchers reported in a later analysis that a missense DCLRE1C variant was tied to TCR beta V- and J-gene trimming. Most TCR beta V segments were productive about 87% or about 30% of the time in an earlier analysis.

PCR was performed using 60 Vbeta and 13 Jbeta primers. Sequencing was performed with immunoSEQ multiplex PCR; in TCRdb, only in-frame clones are kept and a portion is missing. The sample contains roughly 99,000 clones, about three quarters of which appear only once. The germline V gene has CDR1 MDHEN and CDR2 SYDVKM. V was pared by 3 bases and J by 4 bases, with 8 bases of the junction left unmatched. This CDR3 is 16 amino acids long. This clone was counted a single time. What it binds is not known. Material for sequencing was PBMCs. This clonotype was sampled from a man in his thirties or forties in good health and CMV-seronegative. The chain recombines TRBV28 with TRBJ1-2, with TRBD1 identical over 10 bases. The CDR3 nucleotides read TGTGCCAGCAGTTTGGGGACAGGGGACCTCCTCTATGGCTACACCTTC. This gives the protein CASSLGTGDLLYGYTF.